This passage covers 32 T cell receptor beta chains from one sample sequenced in a study of blood T cell repertoires in COVID-19 (dated by TCRdb to the early 2020s). Libraries were made using the immunoSEQ multiplex PCR assay. TCRdb provides this immuneACCESS table in a form limited to in-frame rearrangements. Some clones are lacking; in checked studies, under half of them reflect an unresolved V gene, and why the rest are absent is not known. The sample data list some 330,000 clones, and about 90% of these were observed just once. Around 2% of the sample comes from the top ten. Specimen: PBMCs or T cells enriched from blood (not recorded which). These receptors were taken from a man between 40 and 49 years old in a cohort exposed to, infected with or recovered from COVID-19 (not recorded which).

The chain employs TRBV7-9 and TRBJ2-1; the D gene is possibly TRBD1 (5 bases). V was cut by 3 bases and J by 5 bases, with 8 bases left in between. The germline V gene has CDR1 SEHNR and CDR2 FQNEAQ (reference sequence). The CDR3 extends over 13 amino acids. This chain's CDR3 is CASSFGQNNEQFF. CDR3 sequence (DNA): TGTGCCAGCAGCTTTGGACAAAACAATGAGCAGTTCTTC.

This chain uses TRBV29-1 with TRBJ2-5, with 9 nucleotides matching TRBD2. V trimming: 7 bases; J trimming: 5 bases; junction bases outside the gene matches: 11. The germline V gene has CDR1 SQVTM and CDR2 ANQGSEA. This CDR3 is built from 14 residues. CDR3 in amino acids: CSARGLAGLETQYF. CDR3 bases: TGCAGCGCCCGAGGGCTAGCGGGATTGGAGACCCAGTACTTC.

This clone was seen a single time. The chain is built from TRBV28 and TRBJ1-5, with D tentatively TRBD1 (6 bases). In germline, CDR1 is MDHEN, CDR2 SYDVKM. V was trimmed by 3 bases and J by 0 bases, leaving 15 bases between them. The CDR3 runs to 17 residues. CDR3 sequence (DNA): TGTGCCAGCAGTTTCAGATCGGGACAATATAGCAATCAGCCCCAGCATTTT. Protein product: CASSFRSGQYSNQPQHF.

The chain has TRBV28 and TRBJ1-1; TRBD1 agrees at 8 bases. The CDR3 has 15 residues. V trimming: 10 bases; J trimming: 7 bases; junction bases outside the gene matches: 17. Germline assignment: CDR1 MDHEN and CDR2 SYDVKM. CDR3 protein: CATKVPGGFRDEAFF. The CDR3 coding sequence is TGTGCCACCAAAGTCCCAGGGGGCTTTAGAGATGAAGCTTTCTTT.

The chain employs TRBV28 and TRBJ1-6; 8 bases are a match to TRBD1. This CDR3 comprises 15 residues. Germline V lookup: CDR1 MDHEN, CDR2 SYDVKM. Unmatched junction bases numbered 7, after V lost 6 bases and J lost 6 bases. The DNA for the CDR3 is TGTGCCAGCAGATCCCCGACAGGGGTTAATTCACCCCTCCACTTT. This gives the protein CASRSPTGVNSPLHF.

The V and J genes are TRBV10-2 and TRBJ2-4; TRBD2 agrees at 8 bases. The CDR3 loop spans 16 amino acids. Germline CDR1 reads WSHSY; CDR2 reads SAAADI. V dropped 2 bases and J dropped 3; count of bases not matched to a gene: 6. CDR3 residues: CASSETSGFGKNIQYF. CDR3 in DNA: TGCGCCAGCAGTGAGACTAGCGGTTTTGGCAAAAACATTCAGTACTTC.

This clone was found a few times. V and J are TRBV7-2 and TRBJ2-3; 9 positions agree with TRBD2. Unmatched junction bases numbered 5, after V lost 10 bases and J lost 3 bases. CDR1 is SGHTA, CDR2 FQGNSA, per germline. The length of the CDR3 is 13 residues. The CDR3: CATVAGETDTQYF. CDR3 sequence (DNA): TGTGCCACCGTAGCGGGAGAAACAGATACGCAGTATTTT.

A note on this clone: Compared with germline, one end of the junction differs, possibly owing to a read error. The chain has TRBV4-2 and TRBJ2-1, with D maybe TRBD2 (5 bases). Germline V gene sequence: CDR1 LGHNA, CDR2 YNFKEQ. The CDR3 loop spans 14 amino acids. The chain's CDR3 is CASSQVRGNNEQFF. CDR3 DNA sequence: TGTGCCAGCAGCCAAGTCCGGGGTAACAACGAGCAGTTCTTC.

J is TRBJ2-1 and V is TRBV24-1; weak D call: TRBD1 (6 bases). The CDR3 has 14 amino acids. CDR1 and CDR2 from the germline V gene are KGHDR and SFDVKD. V shed 4 bases and J shed 6 bases, with 12 bases lying between them. CDR3 nucleotide sequence: TGTGCCACCAGTGACCCTGGACAGCCCAATGAGCAGTTCTTC. Translated, it gives CATSDPGQPNEQFF.

The V call is TRBV4-1, the J call TRBJ2-5; no reliable D call. Germline CDR1 reads MGHRA; CDR2 reads YSYEKL. This CDR3 contains 14 residues. The V gene lost 1 base and the J gene lost 3 bases, with 9 bases spanning the gap. The CDR3 reads CASSQGLNKETQYF. In DNA form, the CDR3 reads TGCGCCAGCAGCCAAGGACTGAACAAAGAGACCCAGTACTTC.

J is TRBJ1-2 and V is TRBV9; TRBD1 might be the D (5 bases). V was clipped by 3 bases and J by 0 bases, with 9 bases between them. Germline CDR1 reads SGDLS; CDR2 reads YYNGEE. The CDR3 has 14 amino acids. CDR3 nucleotide sequence: TGTGCCAGCAGCGACGACAGTTCTAACTATGGCTACACCTTC. The encoded protein is CASSDDSSNYGYTF.

J is TRBJ2-1 and V is TRBV5-1; weak D call: TRBD1 (6 bases). V was pared by 0 bases and J by 7 bases, with 14 bases between. The CDR3 sequence is 15 residues long. The germline V gene has CDR1 SGHRS and CDR2 YFSETQ. CDR3 residues: CASSLEGESRNEQFF. The CDR3 DNA reads TGCGCCAGCAGCTTGGAGGGGGAGTCCCGTAATGAGCAGTTCTTC.

The chain carries TRBV11-2 and TRBJ1-3, with 9 bases fitting TRBD1. With V trimmed by 5 bases and J by 0 bases, 8 bases remained unmatched. Germline V gene lookup returns CDR1 SGHAT and CDR2 FQNNGV. The CDR3 is 17 amino acids. The chain's CDR3 is CASSTDGQGFSGNTIYF. CDR3 in DNA: TGTGCCAGCAGCACCGATGGACAGGGGTTCTCTGGAAACACCATATATTTT.

The CDR3 DNA reads as TGTGCCAGCAGCCCCCGGTGGACTAGCGGCGAGCAGTACTTC. It encodes CASSPRWTSGEQYF. The rearrangement uses TRBV9 and TRBJ2-7, with 10 nucleotides matching TRBD2. This CDR3 is built from 14 residues. From germline, CDR1 is SGDLS and CDR2 YYNGEE. Germline trimming cut 4 bases from V and 6 bases from J; bases unmatched to any gene: 7.

The rearrangement joins TRBV5-6 to TRBJ2-6, with 7 bases lining up with TRBD1. The germline gives CDR1 SGHDT, CDR2 YYEEEE. The ends lost 2 bases at V and 0 bases at J; junction bases unmatched: 11. CDR3 length: 19 amino acids. The CDR3 sequence: CASSFGRDSSLSGANVLTF. DNA of the CDR3: TGTGCCAGCAGCTTCGGCCGGGACAGTTCCCTCTCTGGGGCCAACGTCCTGACTTTC.

This sequence joins TRBV4-2 and TRBJ1-2; D not certain. The germline CDR1 and CDR2 sequences are LGHNA and YNFKEQ. Between the trimmed V and J ends, which lost 0 bases and 2 bases, there was a span of 19 bases. The CDR3 consists of 18 residues. The CDR3 here is CASSQEYPLQRVNYGYTF. In DNA form, the CDR3 reads TGTGCCAGCAGCCAAGAATATCCCCTACAGAGGGTCAACTATGGCTACACCTTC.

The DNA of the CDR3 is TGCGCCAGCAGCCCGGATTTGACTAATCAGCCCCAGCATTTT. It specifies CASSPDLTNQPQHF. V is TRBV5-1 and J is TRBJ1-5; D is uncertain. The CDR3 sequence is 14 residues long. The germline CDR1 and CDR2 sequences are SGHRS and YFSETQ. The V gene lost 4 bases and the J gene lost 4 bases, with 12 bases spanning the gap. Full variable domain (remainder filled in from reference TRBV5-1 and TRBJ1-5): KAGVTQTPRYLIKTRGQQVTLSCSPISGHRSVSWYQQTPGQGLQFLFEYFSETQRNKGNFPGRFSGRQFSNSRSEMNVSTLELGDSALYLCASSPDLTNQPQHFGDGTRLSIL.

This clone appeared once. V is TRBV7-6 and J is TRBJ1-3, with D unclear. This CDR3 comprises 15 residues. Trimming removed 1 base from V and 0 bases from J, with 7 bases in between. CDR1 and CDR2 (germline): SGHVS, FNYEAQ. In nucleotides, the CDR3 is TGTGCCAGCAGCTTAGAGCGGCGCTCTGGAAACACCATATATTTT. Translating gives CASSLERRSGNTIYF.

V gene TRBV27 combines with J gene TRBJ1-2; D gene ambiguous. V was trimmed by 5 bases and J by 0 bases, leaving 13 bases between them. The V gene's germline CDR1 is MNHEY and CDR2 SMNVEV (reference sequence). The CDR3 has 15 residues. The CDR3 sequence: CASSPTGRANYGYTF. The CDR3 region has the DNA TGTGCCAGCAGTCCGACGGGGAGGGCTAACTATGGCTACACCTTC.

The rearrangement joins TRBV7-9 to TRBJ1-2, with 7 bases matching TRBD1. The CDR3 loop spans 15 amino acids. Germline CDR1 reads SEHNR; CDR2 reads FQNEAQ (reference sequence). V lost 2 bases to trimming and J lost 8 bases; unmatched junction nucleotides: 11. The CDR3 sequence: CASSLSGGGPEGYTF. Written as DNA, the CDR3 is TGTGCCAGCAGCTTAAGCGGAGGGGGCCCGGAGGGCTACACCTTC.

The chain links TRBV29-1 to TRBJ2-2, with 7 bases identical to TRBD2. Trimming at V came to 5 bases and at J to 2 bases, leaving 5 bases not matched to a gene. The CDR3 extends over 14 amino acids. Looked up from germline, CDR1 is SQVTM and CDR2 is ANQGSEA. CDR3 DNA: TGCAGCGTTAAAGCGGGACTTAACACCGGGGAGCTGTTTTTT. Encoded protein: CSVKAGLNTGELFF.

The chain recombines TRBV7-2 with TRBJ1-1; 11 bases are shared with TRBD1. The germline V gene encodes CDR1 SGHTA and CDR2 FQGNSA. This CDR3 has 17 amino acids. Losses at the gene ends were 5 bases for V and 5 bases for J; bases not matched to a gene: 13. The CDR3: CASSTPGQGDSGTEAFF. For the CDR3, the DNA is TGTGCCAGCAGCACTCCGGGACAGGGGGATTCCGGTACTGAAGCTTTCTTT.

The chain uses TRBV29-1 and TRBJ2-7; 7 bases are shared with TRBD2. V lost 6 bases and J lost 2; bases outside the gene matches: 4. The CDR3 spans 12 residues. Germline values: CDR1 SQVTM, CDR2 ANQGSEA. The CDR3 DNA follows: TGCAGCGTCGGGGACTACACCTACGAGCAGTACTTC. Translation: CSVGDYTYEQYF.

V is TRBV14 and J is TRBJ2-5; 7 nucleotides agree with TRBD1. Per the germline V gene, CDR1 is SGHDN and CDR2 is FVKESK. The V gene end was trimmed by 2 bases and the J gene end by 7 bases; junction bases not matched to a gene: 7. This CDR3 spans 14 amino acids. CDR3 coding DNA: TGTGCCAGCAGCCAAATACAGGGGTCCGGGACCCAGTACTTC. Its translation is CASSQIQGSGTQYF.

The chain has TRBV11-2 and TRBJ2-6, with D hard to call. V lost 1 base to trimming and J lost 0 bases, with 4 bases between them. This CDR3 has 15 residues. In germline, CDR1 is SGHAT, CDR2 FQNNGV. In nucleotides, the CDR3 is TGTGCCAGCAGCTTAGGGAGCTCTGGGGCCAACGTCCTGACTTTC. Translating it yields CASSLGSSGANVLTF. Looking up the rest from reference TRBV11-2 and TRBJ2-6 gives the full variable domain: EAGVAQSPRYKIIEKRQSVAFWCNPISGHATLYWYQQILGQGPKLLIQFQNNGVVDDSQLPKDRFSAERLKGVDSTLKIQPAKLEDSAVYLCASSLGSSGANVLTFGAGSRLTVL.

V gene TRBV3-1 (or the pseudogene TRBV3-2) combines with J gene TRBJ2-2, with 9 bases that match TRBD2. Germline lookup yields CDR1 LGHDT and CDR2 YNNKEL (reference sequence). The ends lost 5 bases at V and 5 bases at J; junction bases unmatched: 6. There are 15 residues in the CDR3. The chain's CDR3 is CASSGRLAVTGELFF. For the CDR3, the DNA is TGTGCCAGCAGCGGTCGACTAGCGGTAACCGGGGAGCTGTTTTTT.

The rearrangement joins TRBV9 to TRBJ1-4; D remains ambiguous. CDR3 length equals 13 residues. CDR1 is SGDLS, CDR2 YYNGEE, per germline. V lost 8 bases and J 5 bases, leaving 13 bases between the germline ends. The CDR3 spells CASSRGLNEKLFF. The CDR3 nucleotides are TGTGCCAGTTCTCGAGGTCTCAATGAAAAACTGTTTTTT.

V and J are TRBV27 and TRBJ2-1; TRBD2 aligns across 8 bases. CDR3 length equals 15 residues. V dropped 7 bases and J dropped 4; count of bases not matched to a gene: 9. In germline, CDR1 is MNHEY, CDR2 SMNVEV (reference sequence). CDR3 bases: TGTGCCAGCATAAGTTCTAGCGGGTCTTACAATGAGCAGTTCTTC. Encoded protein: CASISSSGSYNEQFF.

This rearrangement joins TRBV11-2 to TRBJ1-2, with D hard to call. The CDR3 consists of 13 residues. Trimming stripped 0 bases from V and 0 bases from J, with 2 bases between. The V gene's germline CDR1 is SGHAT and CDR2 FQNNGV. CDR3 amino acids: CASSLDTNYGYTF. The CDR3 nucleotides read TGTGCCAGCAGCTTAGATACTAACTATGGCTACACCTTC.

The DNA of the CDR3 is TGCGCCAGCAGCGGACAGGGGATGGAGGAAAAACTGTTTTTT. Protein: CASSGQGMEEKLFF. The chain uses TRBV5-1 and TRBJ1-4, with 9 bases fitting TRBD1. Germline CDR1 reads SGHRS; CDR2 reads YFSETQ. The junction had 6 bases not matched to a gene; V was cut back by 4 bases and J by 8 bases. This CDR3 is built from 14 residues.

The chain is built from TRBV6-1 and TRBJ2-3; tentatively, D is TRBD1 (6 bases). Looked up from germline, CDR1 is MNHNS and CDR2 is SASEGT. Trimming took 2 bases from V and 2 from J, leaving 8 bases between them. The CDR3 runs 14 residues. CDR3: CASSESGVTDTQYF. For the CDR3, the DNA is TGTGCCAGCAGTGAATCAGGGGTCACAGATACGCAGTATTTT.

The chain couples TRBV10-2 to TRBJ1-6, with D unclear. CDR3 length equals 13 residues. V was trimmed by 7 bases and J by 5 bases, leaving 9 bases between them. Germline CDR1 is WSHSY and CDR2 is SAAADI. CDR3 sequence (DNA): TGCGCCAGCAACACAGCTAATAATTCACCCCTCCACTTT. Its protein product is CASNTANNSPLHF.